The entry that follows covers one T cell receptor (beta chain) sequence. Its antigen is currently unknown. Per germline, CDR1 LGHNA and CDR2 YNFKEQ. With 0 bases removed from V and 0 bases from J, the gap between germline ends came to 6 bases. This CDR3 is 16 amino acids long. Via MiXCR, TCRdb re-called the RT-PCR reads, giving one row per CDR3 protein. The sample records about 18,000 distinct CDR3 sequences, approximately 63% being singletons. This record comes from a study of yellow fever vaccine responses in identical twins. Whole-study results and caveats: Twins' vaccine T cell responses reportedly seemed partly convergent and partly personalized.

V gene TRBV4-2 combines with J gene TRBJ2-6; no reliable D call. The TCR sequence derives from a woman aged 18 to 35 who received the yellow fever vaccine. This material consisted of T cells from blood (PBMCs), unsorted or a sorted subset (not recorded which), taken before or after yellow fever vaccination (not recorded which). This CDR3 reads CASSQEGSSGANVLTF. The DNA of the CDR3 is TGTGCCAGCAGCCAAGAGGGCAGCTCTGGGGCCAACGTCCTGACTTTC.